This T cell receptor beta chain was sequenced for a study of cytomegalovirus exposure and HLA in healthy donors. Looking at the study overall: Per a later analysis, the approximately 700 first-cohort and 110 or so validation repertoires shared one platform.

To note about this clone: The antigen is undetermined.

The repertoire was sequenced with immunoSEQ multiplex PCR; TCRdb's copy has only in-frame clones and lacks some. This sample yields 100,000 to 150,000 clones, of which about 96% are seen a single time; approximately 1.5% belongs to the top ten. Trimming stripped 6 bases from V and 3 bases from J, with 3 bases between. The CDR3 is made up of 11 amino acids. CDR1 MNHNS and CDR2 SASEGT come from the germline V gene. The study's findings and limits: Overall, approximately 150 TCR beta chains were annotated as cytomegalovirus-associated.

The donors were members of the validation cohort comprising about 130 subjects, separate from the roughly 690-subject first cohort. Sequenced input: PBMCs. The sequence came from a man younger than 35 in good health and CMV-seronegative. The gene calls are TRBV6-1 and TRBJ1-5; no reliable D call. CDR3: CASSFNQPQHF. DNA of the CDR3: TGTGCCAGCAGCTTCAATCAGCCCCAGCATTTT.